This T cell receptor beta chain stems from a study of Ad26.COV2.S vaccination and SARS-CoV-2 variants. Study summary: Intramuscular Ad26.COV2.S doses were given once or twice, 56 days apart.

Germline CDR1 LGHNT, CDR2 FRNRAP. The V end was cut by 0 bases, the J end by 3 bases, with 11 bases between. The CDR3 contains 15 residues. Treatment given: some 19 received Ad26.COV2.S at low or high dose, single or two shots; 5 received placebo; per-sample allocation not given. Sample collection was performed on day 63 after the first vaccine or placebo injection. Boston provided a donor who was an adult aged 18-55 years. Profiling relied on immunoSEQ multiplex PCR, and the TCRdb table lists in-frame clones only, not all of them. The data contain around 450,000 clones, roughly 91% of them singletons.

The sample consisted of peripheral blood, taken in a trial of Ad26.COV2.S vaccine versus placebo. The V and J genes are TRBV12-5 and TRBJ1-1; D may be TRBD1 (5 bases). The receptor's source is a person between 18 and 59 years old who received the Ad26.COV2.S COVID-19 vaccine or a placebo. Here the CDR3 reads CASGLVLGGDTEAFF. For the CDR3, the DNA is TGTGCTAGTGGTTTGGTACTCGGGGGGGACACTGAAGCTTTCTTT.